This entry lists 18 T cell receptor beta chains sequenced from one sample in a study of blood T cell repertoires in COVID-19. TCRdb's copy holds only in-frame clones and misses some; the assay was immunoSEQ multiplex PCR. The data show tens of thousands of clones, approximately 80% seen once. Sequencing was carried out using peripheral blood. These receptors all come from a man older than 75 with COVID-19, enrolled during active disease.

The chain has TRBV19 and TRBJ1-2; D unresolved. Trimming took 4 bases from V and 5 from J, leaving 20 bases between them. This CDR3 region has 16 residues. Germline V lookup: CDR1 LNHDA, CDR2 SQIVND (reference sequence). DNA for the CDR3: TGTGCCAGTAGTACGCCTCAAACGAGAGATGTATATGGCTACACCTTC. This codes for CASSTPQTRDVYGYTF.

This rearrangement joins TRBV5-4 to TRBJ2-3, with 14 bases matching TRBD2. The CDR3 extends over 16 amino acids. Germline CDR1 and CDR2: SGHNT and YYREEE (reference sequence). Trimming at V came to 3 bases and at J to 4 bases, leaving 4 bases not matched to a gene. CDR3 sequence reads: CASSSRLAGGSDTQYF. CDR3 coding DNA: TGTGCCAGCAGCTCCAGACTAGCGGGGGGGTCAGATACGCAGTATTTT.

This chain connects TRBV5-1 to TRBJ2-3; D uncertain. V shed 5 bases and J shed 2 bases, with 15 bases lying between them. Germline V gives CDR1 SGHRS, CDR2 YFSETQ. This CDR3 spans 15 amino acids. The CDR3 loop reads CASRTTTLPTDTQYF. CDR3 in DNA: TGCGCCAGCAGAACAACCACCTTACCCACAGATACGCAGTATTTT.

The V gene is TRBV10-3, the J gene TRBJ1-6; D perhaps matches TRBD1 (6 bases). Germline V gene data show CDR1 as ENHRY and CDR2 as SYGVKD. V lost 2 bases, J lost 0 bases, and 8 bases lay in between. The CDR3 sequence is 16 residues long. DNA of the CDR3: TGTGCCATCAGTGAGCAGGACAGCTCCTATAATTCACCCCTCCACTTT. Translation: CAISEQDSSYNSPLHF.

The CDR3 DNA follows: TGTGCCAGCAGCTTGATTCAGGGAATTTCTGAAGCTTTCTTT. Translating it yields CASSLIQGISEAFF. The J gene is TRBJ1-1, the V gene TRBV5-8, with D possibly matching TRBD1 (5 bases). Germline V gives CDR1 SGHTS, CDR2 YDEGEE. The V gene lost 1 base and the J gene lost 6 bases, with 13 bases spanning the gap. The CDR3 is made up of 14 amino acids.

The J gene is TRBJ1-3, the V gene TRBV5-1; D gene ambiguous. V lost 1 base to trimming and J lost 0 bases, with 8 bases between them. The CDR3 runs 15 residues. In germline, CDR1 is SGHRS, CDR2 YFSETQ. The CDR3 DNA sequence: TGCGCCAGCAGCTTGACAGAATACTCTGGAAACACCATATATTTT. The encoded protein is CASSLTEYSGNTIYF.

This rearrangement joins TRBV6-5 to TRBJ1-2; D may be TRBD1 (5 bases). V gave up 0 bases and J gave up 7 bases, with 12 bases separating them. Germline loops: CDR1 MNHEY, CDR2 SVGAGI. This CDR3 has 14 amino acids. The CDR3 sequence is CASSYSTGTSGYTF. CDR3 nucleotide sequence: TGTGCCAGCAGTTACTCAACCGGGACTTCTGGCTACACCTTC.

This chain uses TRBV7-9 with TRBJ2-5, with a tentative D call TRBD2 (6 bases). The germline V and J ends were trimmed by 1 base and 5 bases, with 14 bases remaining between them. The CDR3 is 15 amino acids. Germline V gives CDR1 SEHNR, CDR2 FQNEAQ (reference sequence). DNA for the CDR3: TGTGCCAGCAGCTTAGTTGGCGATGGAGGGGAGACCCAGTACTTC. Encoded protein: CASSLVGDGGETQYF.

The chain couples TRBV24-1 to TRBJ2-7; weak D call: TRBD2 (6 bases). V lost 6 bases and J 6 bases, leaving 11 bases between the germline ends. This CDR3 region has 12 residues. Germline V gene sequence: CDR1 KGHDR, CDR2 SFDVKD. The CDR3 sequence is CATSWGEGEQYF. CDR3 coding DNA: TGTGCCACCAGTTGGGGGGAAGGCGAGCAGTACTTC.

This chain joins TRBV11-3 and TRBJ1-6, with D tentatively TRBD1 (6 bases). In germline, CDR1 is SGHNT, CDR2 YENEEA. CDR3 length: 13 amino acids. Trimming took off 5 bases at V and 9 bases at J, with 11 bases between the two ends. CDR3 DNA: TGTGCCAGCAGCCAGGGGACAACTTCACCCCTCCACTTT. It encodes CASSQGTTSPLHF.

This chain connects TRBV27 to TRBJ2-1, with TRBD2 identical over 7 bases. V was clipped by 6 bases and J by 4 bases; unmatched bases: 9. Germline CDR1 and CDR2: MNHEY and SMNVEV (reference sequence). CDR3 length equals 15 residues. CDR3 DNA sequence: TGTGCCAGCAGGCTGACTAGCAGCATATACAATGAGCAGTTCTTC. Encoded protein: CASRLTSSIYNEQFF.

The chain joins TRBV19 to TRBJ1-2; D is unresolved. Germline V gene data show CDR1 as LNHDA and CDR2 as SQIVND (reference sequence). Trimming removed 5 bases at V and 0 bases at J, with 10 bases between. The CDR3 sequence is 14 residues long. The CDR3 bases are TGTGCCAGTAGTCACCGGGAGGCTAACTATGGCTACACCTTC. Amino acids: CASSHREANYGYTF.

In this sample, this clone turned up many times. The gene calls are TRBV9 and TRBJ2-7; a possible D gene is TRBD2 (5 bases). The CDR3 totals 15 residues. The V end lost 0 bases, the J end lost 2 bases, and 12 bases lay between the germline ends. CDR1 SGDLS and CDR2 YYNGEE come from the germline V gene. In DNA form, the CDR3 reads TGTGCCAGCAGCGTAGGTTGGGAGAACCCCTACGAGCAGTACTTC. Translating gives CASSVGWENPYEQYF.

DNA for the CDR3: TGTGCCAGCAGCTTAGCCCCCCGGGGGGCAAAAGATACGCAGTATTTT. As protein: CASSLAPRGAKDTQYF. The chain carries TRBV7-2 and TRBJ2-3; D possibly corresponds to TRBD2 (7 bases). The CDR3 runs 16 residues. Germline V gene data show CDR1 as SGHTA and CDR2 as FQGNSA. Trimming took 0 bases from V and 5 from J, leaving 15 bases between them.

The chain carries TRBV5-6 and TRBJ2-1, with 13 bases identical to TRBD2. The CDR3 is 16 amino acids. Germline V CDR1 and CDR2: SGHDT, YYEEEE. V lost 3 bases to trimming and J lost 10 bases; unmatched junction nucleotides: 10. The CDR3 here is CASSYRTSGSGYEQFF. For the CDR3, the DNA is TGTGCCAGCAGCTACCGGACTAGCGGGAGCGGCTACGAGCAGTTCTTC.

This sequence joins TRBV14 and TRBJ1-1; D ambiguous. V was clipped by 5 bases and J by 1 base, with 8 bases between them. The CDR3 length is 13 residues. CDR1 and CDR2 from the germline V gene are SGHDN and FVKESK. The CDR3 coding sequence is TGTGCCAGCAGCGGTACTAAGAACACTGAAGCTTTCTTT. This encodes CASSGTKNTEAFF.

V usage is TRBV6-5 and J usage is TRBJ2-1, with TRBD1 matching over 7 bases. This CDR3 is 14 amino acids long. J gave up 7 bases and V 0 bases, and 3 bases lay outside the gene matches. Looked up from germline, CDR1 is MNHEY and CDR2 is SVGAGI. CDR3 amino acids: CASSYSGGRNEQFF. The CDR3 region has the DNA TGTGCCAGCAGTTACTCAGGGGGCAGGAATGAGCAGTTCTTC.

The rearrangement links TRBV30 to TRBJ1-6; maybe TRBD1 (6 bases). The CDR3 runs 15 residues. V was trimmed by 0 bases and J by 7 bases, leaving 13 bases between them. CDR1 is GTSNPN and CDR2 is SVGIG in the germline V gene (reference sequence). This CDR3 is CAWSVAGGKNSPLHF. As DNA, the CDR3 is TGTGCCTGGAGTGTAGCGGGGGGCAAGAATTCACCCCTCCACTTT. The variable domain in full, completed from reference TRBV30 and TRBJ1-6, reads SQTIHQWPATLVQPVGSPLSLECTVEGTSNPNLYWYRQAAGRGLQLLFYSVGIGQISSEVPQNLSASRPQDRQFILSSKKLLLSDSGFYLCAWSVAGGKNSPLHFGNGTRLTVT.